Below, 9 T cell receptor beta chains from the same sample are listed, as sequenced in a study of cytomegalovirus exposure and HLA in healthy donors. Data came from immunoSEQ multiplex PCR; TCRdb stores just in-frame clones and leaves some out. The table has tens of thousands of clones, 95% to 98% seen once. The sample comprised PBMCs. All receptors come from a woman under 30 in good health and CMV-seropositive.

The DNA for the CDR3 is TGTGCCAGCAGCAAGCGGACTAGCGGGTACCGGGATGAGCAGTTCTTC. Its translation is CASSKRTSGYRDEQFF. J is TRBJ2-1 and V is TRBV7-3; TRBD2 agrees at 11 bases. CDR1 is SGHTA, CDR2 FQGTGA, per germline. This CDR3 region has 16 residues. The J segment lost 8 bases and the V segment lost 5 bases, leaving 11 bases of the junction unmatched.

This chain connects TRBV7-9 to TRBJ1-2, with D uncertain. The CDR3 has 13 amino acids. Germline V gene sequence: CDR1 SEHNR, CDR2 FQNEAQ (reference sequence). The V and J ends lost 0 bases and 5 bases respectively, with 7 bases between them. The CDR3: CASSLARSYGYTF. The DNA for the CDR3 is TGTGCCAGCAGCTTAGCCCGCAGTTATGGCTACACCTTC.

This chain links TRBV6-5 with TRBJ2-7; tentative D call: TRBD2 (5 bases). Germline lookup yields CDR1 MNHEY and CDR2 SVGAGI. CDR3 length: 16 amino acids. V dropped 0 bases and J dropped 3 bases, with 15 bases sitting between them. As DNA, the CDR3 is TGTGCCAGCAGTTACTCCGAAGTTGGGAGCGGCTACGAGCAGTACTTC. Translation gives CASSYSEVGSGYEQYF.

The chain joins TRBV28 to TRBJ2-3; 8 bases are shared with TRBD1. Germline V gene data show CDR1 as MDHEN and CDR2 as SYDVKM. This CDR3 has 15 residues. V was clipped by 6 bases and J by 5 bases; unmatched bases: 10. The CDR3: CASSISDRAKDTQYF. CDR3 DNA: TGTGCCAGCAGCATCTCGGACAGGGCGAAAGATACGCAGTATTTT.

The chain links TRBV6-5 to TRBJ1-2, with 7 positions matching TRBD1. The V gene's germline CDR1 is MNHEY and CDR2 SVGAGI. With 8 bases clipped from V and 3 bases from J, the junction kept 3 bases outside the gene matches. CDR3 length equals 12 residues. This CDR3 is CASLDRDYGYTF. The CDR3 coding sequence is TGTGCCAGCCTCGACAGGGACTATGGCTACACCTTC.

Only one count was recorded for this clone. The CDR3 bases are TGTGCCAGCAGGCGTATTATCAAAGGGCGCGGGATCTATGGCTACACCTTC. This sequence encodes CASRRIIKGRGIYGYTF. The chain links TRBV28 to TRBJ1-2, with D hard to call. Germline values: CDR1 MDHEN, CDR2 SYDVKM. The CDR3 is 17 amino acids. V lost 6 bases and J 4 bases, leaving 24 bases between the germline ends.

This clone occurred once. V is TRBV28 and J is TRBJ1-2; TRBD1 matches at 11 bases. CDR3 length equals 16 residues. Germline CDR1 is MDHEN and CDR2 is SYDVKM. Unmatched junction bases numbered 11, after V lost 7 bases and J lost 4 bases. In DNA form, the CDR3 reads TGTGCCAGCACCCTCTTGGCAGGACAGGGGGCCTATGGCTACACCTTC. This sequence encodes CASTLLAGQGAYGYTF.

The chain uses TRBV7-6 and TRBJ2-7; D is ambiguous. The CDR3 sequence is 15 residues long. Trimming pared 1 base from V and 5 bases from J, leaving 15 bases between. CDR1 SGHVS and CDR2 FNYEAQ come from the germline V gene. In nucleotides, the CDR3 is TGTGCCAGCAGCTTAGACCTCAGATATGAAAACGAGCAGTACTTC. Its protein is CASSLDLRYENEQYF.

The rearrangement links TRBV6-1 to TRBJ1-5, with no clear D. The CDR3 has 15 residues. The V gene lost 6 bases and the J gene lost 6 bases, with 18 bases spanning the gap. Germline V lookup: CDR1 MNHNS, CDR2 SASEGT. CDR3 sequence (DNA): TGTGCCAGCAGAACCGAGGGAGGGCTTGGTCAGCCCCAGCATTTT. It is translated as CASRTEGGLGQPQHF.